Described below is a single T cell receptor beta chain sequence and its context. This sample is drawn from a study of cytomegalovirus exposure and HLA in healthy donors. 60 Vbeta and 13 Jbeta primers were used in PCR. TCRdb's table, derived via immunoSEQ multiplex PCR, lists solely in-frame clones and lacks some. The data contain 90,000 to 100,000 clones, about 83% of them singletons. CDR1 is WSHSY, CDR2 SAAADI, per germline. The CDR3 runs to 15 residues. The V and J ends lost 0 bases and 8 bases, in that order; junction bases with no gene match: 9. This TCR came from a man aged 55 to 70 in good health and CMV-seropositive. The V call is TRBV10-2, the J call TRBJ1-2; TRBD1 matches 7 bases. Input material: PBMCs. The CDR3 DNA follows: TGCGCCAGCAGTGAGTCGACAGGGACGATGAGCGGCTACACCTTC. Amino acid sequence: CASSESTGTMSGYTF.